This T cell receptor beta chain is from a study of cytomegalovirus exposure and HLA in healthy donors (TCRdb year 2017). Regarding the research as a whole: A later analysis indicated that the 100 to 150 validation repertoires were generated on the platform also employed for the 650 to 850 repertoires of the first cohort. The study was designed to test whether signatures of past pathogen exposure could be identified by cataloging public T cell receptors. A separate validation cohort of roughly 130 different subjects was used in addition to the roughly 720-subject first cohort. To predict cytomegalovirus infection status, the study brought together high-throughput TCR immunosequencing, statistical association of individual TCRs with disease status, and machine learning.

The donors belonged to the validation cohort of about 130 subjects, which was separate from the approximately 660-subject first cohort. This clone was counted once. Its antigen has not been determined. No base quality values were provided; no much bigger clone lies one nucleotide off. The study at large found these results: Of the cluster scores, 94% were above 0 in a later analysis, which found that TCRs clustered in the first cohort also tended to co-occur in the 95 to 150 validation repertoires. It was suggested by the authors that the approach could potentially be generalized to other disease states and immunological phenotypes. The study listed 150 to 200 TCR beta chains as associated with cytomegalovirus. The classifier was reported to diagnose cytomegalovirus status with high specificity and sensitivity in both the original and validation cohorts. While some public TCRs were present in many individuals, most TCR sequences turned up only very rarely across donors. A later analysis lacked HLA typing for the validation cohort, so it scored co-occurrence in that cohort across all 110 or so repertoires. A few of the identified cytomegalovirus-associated TCR beta chains were confirmed in vitro to be specific for cytomegalovirus antigens.

Looking up the germline V gene yields CDR1 SGHTA and CDR2 FQGNSA. The CDR3 runs 15 residues from the cysteine to the phenylalanine. Just the 45-base CDR3 DNA is kept, in frame starting at base 1. Trimming costs V 3 bases and J 5 bases, and their ends lie 13 bases apart. Library construction relied on the immunoSEQ multiplex PCR assay. Per the original workflow: A statistical classification framework was built for diagnosing cytomegalovirus status from the catalog of TCR beta chain sequences. The table comes from immuneACCESS by way of TCRdb, which keeps in-frame sequences with V and J called. Part of the clones is missing from these tables; in studies checked, under half for an unresolved V gene and the rest for unknown reasons. That table gives V, J and clone size, and the DNA gave D and trimming. This sample holds some 200,000 clones; 80% to 85% were observed only once. Of the sample, about 2.8% is held by the ten largest clones.

Sequenced: PBMCs. Recombination linked TRBV7-2 to TRBJ1-4, with no confident D gene call. This clonotype was sampled from a woman between 18 and 29 years old in good health and CMV-seropositive. The CDR3 region reads CASSFQATKNEKLFF. The DNA sequence is given as TGTGCCAGCAGCTTTCAGGCGACGAAGAATGAAAAACTGTTTTTT.